This note documents a single T cell receptor beta chain sequence. J lost 2 bases, V lost 6 bases, and 7 bases had no gene match. Per germline, CDR1 MGHDK and CDR2 SYGVNS. The CDR3 consists of 16 residues. Sequencing used immunoSEQ multiplex PCR; TCRdb keeps in-frame clones, though not all of them. The sample records around 450,000 clones, 75% to 85% being singletons. This specimen comes from a study of shared clonotypes between healthy human individuals. The clonotype originates from a woman in her thirties or forties in good health. Some clones in this sample may be carry-over from other donors' samples. The specimen was PBMCs. The chain employs TRBV25-1 and TRBJ2-7, with 13 nucleotides matching TRBD2. In DNA form, the CDR3 reads TGTGCCAGCAGAAGAACGGGACTAGCGGGGACCTACGAGCAGTACTTC. This translates into CASRRTGLAGTYEQYF.